One sample yielded the 27 T cell receptor beta chains listed below, sequenced in a study of T-cell memory formation after mild COVID-19. TCRdb re-analysed the 5' RACE reads in MiXCR, keeping a single row per CDR3 protein. Altogether hundreds of thousands of distinct CDR3 sequences are present, roughly 17% being singletons, with the ten largest covering roughly 21%. Sequenced material: PBMCs or a T cell subset sorted from them (not recorded which). The receptor set was obtained from a man between 18 and 29 years old who had mild COVID-19 (a few samples of this study predate the infection). Cell type and time point are not known.

In this sample, this clonotype turned up a few times. The rearrangement links TRBV5-5 to TRBJ2-3; D gene unclear. The CDR3 has 16 residues. Trimming took off 4 bases at V and 0 bases at J, with 15 bases between the two ends. The germline V gene has CDR1 SGHKS and CDR2 YYEKEE (reference sequence). This chain's CDR3 is CASSDLIATSTDTQYF. The CDR3 DNA reads TGTGCCAGCAGCGACCTTATCGCAACTAGCACAGATACGCAGTATTTT.

The chain joins TRBV6-5 to TRBJ2-7; D perhaps matches TRBD2 (5 bases). The CDR3 runs to 13 residues. The V gene lost 9 bases and the J gene lost 3 bases, with 15 bases spanning the gap. Per the germline V gene, CDR1 is MNHEY and CDR2 is SVGAGI. CDR3 amino acids: CASPGSVIYEQYV. The CDR3, as DNA: TGTGCCAGTCCGGGATCCGTTATCTACGAGCAGTACGTC.

Note on this clonotype: One junction end disagrees with the germline gene, perhaps due to a read error. The rearrangement uses TRBV7-7 and TRBJ2-5, with D possibly being TRBD2 (6 bases). This CDR3 spans 13 amino acids. The germline V gene encodes CDR1 SSHAT and CDR2 FNYEAQ (reference sequence). The CDR3 DNA reads TGTGCTAGCAGAAATAGCGGCGAAGAGACCCAGTACTTC. Its translation: CASRNSGEETQYF.

The rearrangement uses TRBV7-9 and TRBJ1-6; D gene unclear. The CDR3 is made up of 15 amino acids. V was pared by 1 base and J by 7 bases, with 11 bases between. Germline CDR1 reads SEHNR; CDR2 reads FQNEAQ (reference sequence). CDR3 nucleotide sequence: TGTGCCAGCAGCTTAGGGGAAGGAGCCAATTCACCCCTCCACTTT. It is translated as CASSLGEGANSPLHF. The full variable domain, rest sourced from reference TRBV7-9 and TRBJ1-6, is DTGVSQNPRHKITKRGQNVTFRCDPISEHNRLYWYRQTLGQGPEFLTYFQNEAQLEKSRLLSDRFSAERPKGSFSTLEIQRTEQGDSAMYLCASSLGEGANSPLHFGNGTRLTVT.

This clonotype is a singleton in its sample. J is TRBJ2-2 and V is TRBV12-3 or TRBV12-4; maybe TRBD1 (5 bases). The V end lost 4 bases, the J end lost 4 bases, and 10 bases lay between the germline ends. The CDR3 runs to 14 residues. The CDR3 protein is CASSYRSGTGELFF. The CDR3 DNA reads TGTGCCAGCAGTTACAGGTCCGGCACCGGGGAGCTGTTTTTT.

This clonotype was recorded a few times. The DNA of the CDR3 is TGTGCCAGCAGTTTAGCTCAGGGGTCAGGCAATTCACCCCTCCACTTT. Its translation is CASSLAQGSGNSPLHF. The chain employs TRBV12-3 or TRBV12-4 and TRBJ1-6, with D perhaps TRBD1 (6 bases). The germline V and J ends were trimmed by 0 bases and 7 bases, with 13 bases remaining between them. This CDR3 is 16 amino acids long.

CDR3 coding DNA: TGTGCCAGCAGTACTAGAGGGACTAGCGAAAAATGGGGAAACATTCAGTACTTC. This encodes CASSTRGTSEKWGNIQYF. The V call is TRBV7-3, the J call TRBJ2-4, with 10 bases identical to TRBD2. The trim removed 6 bases at V and 6 bases at J, leaving 17 bases unmatched. The CDR3 has 18 residues. Germline-derived CDR1 and CDR2 are SGHTA and FQGTGA.

Here the CDR3 DNA reads TGTGCCAGCAGCCCGCAGGACATTCAGTACTTC. This encodes CASSPQDIQYF. The chain carries TRBV7-9 and TRBJ2-4; no clear D. The CDR3 spans 11 residues. CDR1 is SEHNR and CDR2 is FQNEAQ in the germline V gene (reference sequence). Deletions cut 5 bases from V and 8 bases from J, with 7 bases between.

This clonotype was found a few times. The V gene is TRBV6-2 or TRBV6-3, the J gene TRBJ2-4; D could derive from TRBD1 or TRBD2 (6 bases each). CDR3 length: 14 amino acids. The germline V gene has CDR1 MNHEY and CDR2 SVGEGT. V lost 5 bases to trimming and J lost 8 bases, with 16 bases between them. Written as DNA, the CDR3 is TGTGCCAGCAGTCCGAGGGGGGCCGCGGACATTCAGTACTTC. Translation: CASSPRGAADIQYF.

This clonotype came up a few times. The chain combines TRBV12-3 or TRBV12-4 with TRBJ2-3, with a tentative D call TRBD1 (7 bases). The ends were cut back, 3 bases at V and 4 bases at J, with 14 bases in the middle. The CDR3 is made up of 15 amino acids. CDR3 sequence: CASSFRQGGADTQYF. For the CDR3, the DNA is TGTGCCAGCAGTTTTCGGCAGGGGGGCGCAGATACGCAGTATTTT.

This sequence joins TRBV12-3 or TRBV12-4 and TRBJ2-7; 9 bases agree with TRBD1. CDR3 length: 14 amino acids. Trimming took 5 bases from V and 7 from J; bases not matched to a gene: 9. CDR3 loop: CASSPRDRVEEQYF. In nucleotides, the CDR3 is TGTGCCAGCAGTCCCCGGGACAGGGTTGAGGAGCAGTACTTC.

This clonotype was counted a few times. V is TRBV20-1 and J is TRBJ1-3; D is ambiguous. Per the germline V gene, CDR1 is DFQATT and CDR2 is SNEGSKA (reference sequence). V lost 2 bases, J lost 3 bases, and 8 bases lay in between. This CDR3 has 13 residues. CDR3 loop: CSARPLIGNTIYF. The CDR3 region has the DNA TGCAGTGCTAGACCACTGATTGGAAACACCATATATTTT.

The genes are TRBV19 and TRBJ1-2, with D unclear. V lost 9 bases, J lost 6 bases, and 20 bases lay in between. This CDR3 has 14 residues. Germline V gene lookup returns CDR1 LNHDA and CDR2 SQIVND (reference sequence). Written as DNA, the CDR3 is TGTGCCAGCCGAGATCCGCCGGGCGGGGATGGCTACACCTTC. It is translated as CASRDPPGGDGYTF.

The chain couples TRBV6-2 or TRBV6-3 to TRBJ2-7; D not certain. The CDR3 consists of 12 residues. The germline V gene encodes CDR1 MNHEY and CDR2 SVGEGT. V dropped 5 bases and J dropped 3 bases, with 8 bases sitting between them. For the CDR3, the DNA is TGTGCCAGCAGTAGGATCCTCTACGAGCAGTACTTC. Translated, it gives CASSRILYEQYF.

The chain couples TRBV15 to TRBJ2-3; 12 bases fit TRBD2. V lost 1 base and J lost 2; bases outside the gene matches: 4. The CDR3 sequence is 17 residues long. Germline V CDR1 and CDR2: LNHNV, YYDKDF (reference sequence). The CDR3: CATSRVGLAGFTDTQYF. CDR3 coding DNA: TGTGCCACCAGCAGAGTCGGACTAGCGGGGTTCACAGATACGCAGTATTTT. The entire variable domain, with the rest obtained from reference TRBV15 and TRBJ2-3, is as follows: DAMVIQNPRYQVTQFGKPVTLSCSQTLNHNVMYWYQQKSSQAPKLLFHYYDKDFNNEADTPDNFQSRRPNTSFCFLDIRSPGLGDTAMYLCATSRVGLAGFTDTQYFGPGTRLTVL.

V is TRBV5-6 and J is TRBJ1-5; D not resolved. The CDR3 is 13 amino acids. Between the trimmed V and J ends, which lost 4 bases and 1 base, there was a span of 6 bases. Germline CDR1 SGHDT, CDR2 YYEEEE. Here the CDR3 reads CASSTHSNQPQHF. The CDR3, as DNA: TGTGCCAGCAGCACACACAGCAATCAGCCCCAGCATTTT.

The chain recombines TRBV19 with TRBJ2-1; maybe TRBD2 (5 bases). Looked up from germline, CDR1 is LNHDA and CDR2 is SQIVND (reference sequence). The CDR3 length is 15 residues. V dropped 1 base and J dropped 1 base, with 8 bases sitting between them. Here the CDR3 reads CASSIGRTSYNEQFF. The CDR3 region has the DNA TGTGCCAGTAGTATAGGCCGGACTTCCTACAATGAGCAGTTCTTC.

The sample holds many counts of this clonotype. The chain combines TRBV5-1 with TRBJ2-5, with D unclear. Trimming took 4 bases from V and 1 from J, leaving 14 bases between them. Germline V gene sequence: CDR1 SGHRS, CDR2 YFSETQ. The CDR3 sequence is 15 residues long. The CDR3 sequence is CASSPQGRVQETQYF. The CDR3 region has the DNA TGCGCCAGCAGCCCGCAAGGTCGGGTCCAAGAGACCCAGTACTTC.

The chain employs TRBV5-6 and TRBJ1-2; D gene unclear. Germline CDR1 is SGHDT and CDR2 is YYEEEE. CDR3 length equals 13 residues. Deletions cut 4 bases from V and 5 bases from J, with 12 bases between. Here the CDR3 DNA reads TGTGCCAGCAGCCGGAGGTGGACGTATGGCTACACCTTC. Translating gives CASSRRWTYGYTF.

This clonotype came up a few times. The genes are TRBV27 and TRBJ2-7, with D possibly being TRBD2 (6 bases). The CDR3 runs 13 residues. Germline CDR1 reads MNHEY; CDR2 reads SMNVEV (reference sequence). The V and J ends lost 5 bases and 3 bases respectively, with 11 bases between them. The CDR3 bases are TGTGCCAGCAGTCACCAGGACTACTACGAGCAGTACTTC. It encodes CASSHQDYYEQYF.

This clonotype was counted between two and nine times. The chain links TRBV5-4 to TRBJ2-2; perhaps TRBD2 as D (7 bases). The V gene lost 8 bases and the J gene lost 1 base, with 12 bases spanning the gap. Germline CDR1 SGHNT, CDR2 YYREEE (reference sequence). The CDR3 has 14 residues. DNA of the CDR3: TGTGCCAGGGGGCGGGGGCAGAACACCGGGGAGCTGTTTTTT. Translated: CARGRGQNTGELFF.

This clonotype was seen more than once but under ten times. The chain recombines TRBV7-2 with TRBJ1-2; 8 bases align to TRBD1. V lost 5 bases, J lost 3 bases, and 5 bases stayed unmatched. The CDR3 loop spans 14 amino acids. The germline gives CDR1 SGHTA, CDR2 FQGNSA. The CDR3 sequence: CASSPVTGDYGYTF. The CDR3 DNA follows: TGTGCCAGCAGCCCAGTGACAGGGGACTATGGCTACACCTTC.

The chain combines TRBV6-2 or TRBV6-3 with TRBJ2-2; D is possibly TRBD1 (5 bases). CDR1 is MNHEY, CDR2 SVGEGT, per germline. Trimming left V 5 bases short and J 7 bases short, with 17 bases between. The CDR3 is 15 amino acids. The DNA for the CDR3 is TGTGCCAGCAGTCAGTGGACATGGGTTAGCGGGGAGCTGTTTTTT. Its protein is CASSQWTWVSGELFF.

The chain carries TRBV19 and TRBJ1-5; a possible D gene is TRBD1 (6 bases). There are 13 residues in the CDR3. V shed 5 bases and J shed 5 bases, with 10 bases lying between them. The germline CDR1 and CDR2 sequences are LNHDA and SQIVND (reference sequence). This CDR3 reads CASSWGAYQPQHF. The CDR3, as DNA: TGTGCCAGTAGTTGGGGGGCCTATCAGCCCCAGCATTTT. Based on the CDR3 plus reference TRBV19 and TRBJ1-5, the full variable domain is DGGITQSPKYLFRKEGQNVTLSCEQNLNHDAMYWYRQDPGQGLRLIYYSQIVNDFQKGDIAEGYSVSREKKESFPLTVTSAQKNPTAFYLCASSWGAYQPQHFGDGTRLSIL.

This clonotype has a handful of counts. The V gene is TRBV6-2 or TRBV6-3, the J gene TRBJ2-1; TRBD2 is a possible D gene (6 bases). The length of the CDR3 is 12 residues. The V gene lost 8 bases and the J gene lost 10 bases, with 15 bases spanning the gap. Germline loops: CDR1 MNHEY, CDR2 SVGEGT. The CDR3 DNA sequence: TGTGCCAGCTGCCCGGCGGGGAGAGAGCAGTTCTTC. Its protein product is CASCPAGREQFF.

V gene TRBV20-1 combines with J gene TRBJ1-1; no clear D gene. Trimming removed 0 bases from V and 1 base from J, with 3 bases in between. This CDR3 region has 12 residues. Germline V lookup: CDR1 DFQATT, CDR2 SNEGSKA (reference sequence). CDR3 region: CSARDPNTEAFF. The CDR3 DNA reads TGCAGTGCTAGAGATCCGAACACTGAAGCTTTCTTT.

The sample holds a few counts of this clonotype. The chain employs TRBV10-3 and TRBJ2-5; D remains ambiguous. Between the trimmed V and J ends, which lost 6 bases and 3 bases, there was a span of 14 bases. Germline V lookup: CDR1 ENHRY, CDR2 SYGVKD. The CDR3 has 14 amino acids. Here the CDR3 DNA reads TGTGCCATCAGGTCAACCCGAAGGGAAGAGACCCAGTACTTC. It translates to CAIRSTRREETQYF.